This T cell receptor beta chain stems from a study of shared clonotypes between healthy human individuals. Naive CD8 cells lacked CD45RO and underwent positive selection for CCR7, leaving out terminally differentiated effector memory CD45RA+ cells. All donors were healthy HIV-negative adults lacking recent acute infections or vaccinations. The table came from immunoSEQ multiplex PCR; TCRdb's copy has only in-frame clones and leaves some out. Here the sample spans 2 million to 2.5 million clones, less than 95% being singletons. Germline lookup yields CDR1 MDHEN and CDR2 SYDVKM. CDR3 length: 15 amino acids. V lost 5 bases and J lost 3; bases outside the gene matches: 5.

The sample comprised naive CD8+ T cells sorted from blood. The chain has TRBV28 and TRBJ2-1, with 9 positions matching TRBD1. This TCR was recovered from a man between 18 and 35 years old in good health. The CDR3 here is CASSMGQGHYNEQFF. CDR3 DNA: TGTGCCAGCAGTATGGGACAGGGACACTACAATGAGCAGTTCTTC.